This TCR beta chain was identified in a study of cytomegalovirus exposure and HLA in healthy donors. Study results and caveats: High sensitivity and specificity were reportedly achieved when the classifier diagnosed cytomegalovirus status.

As to this clone: Antigen: not known.

Trimming removed 0 bases at V and 0 bases at J, with 3 bases between. Germline V CDR1 and CDR2: SGHAT, FQNNGV. This CDR3 contains 13 residues. The protocol was immunoSEQ multiplex PCR, while the TCRdb copy is restricted to in-frame clones and leaves out a portion. In the table there are 120,000 to 150,000 clones, roughly 91% of which are singletons. The sequence was collected from a woman under 30 in good health and CMV-seropositive. The rearrangement links TRBV11-2 to TRBJ2-7, with D hard to call. Input material: PBMCs. The CDR3 bases are TGTGCCAGCAGCTTAGATTACTCCTACGAGCAGTACTTC. Translated, it gives CASSLDYSYEQYF.